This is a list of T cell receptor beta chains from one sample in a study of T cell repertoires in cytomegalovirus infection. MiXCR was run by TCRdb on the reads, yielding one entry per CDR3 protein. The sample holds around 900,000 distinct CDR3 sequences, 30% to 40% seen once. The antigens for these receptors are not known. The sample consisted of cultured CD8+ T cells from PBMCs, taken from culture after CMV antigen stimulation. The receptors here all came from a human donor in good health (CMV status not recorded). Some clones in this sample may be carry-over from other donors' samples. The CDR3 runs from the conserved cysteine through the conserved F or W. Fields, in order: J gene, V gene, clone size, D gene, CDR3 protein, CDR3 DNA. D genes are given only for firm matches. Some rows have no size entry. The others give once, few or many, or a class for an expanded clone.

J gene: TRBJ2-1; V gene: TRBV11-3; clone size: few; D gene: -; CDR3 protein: CASSLGGETAYNEQFF; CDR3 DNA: TGTGCCAGCAGCTTAGGGGGGGAAACTGCCTACAATGAGCAGTTCTTC
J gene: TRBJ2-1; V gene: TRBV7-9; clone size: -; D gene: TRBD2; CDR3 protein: CASSVSGGPSDEQFF; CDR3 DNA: TGTGCCAGCAGCGTTAGCGGGGGACCTTCGGATGAGCAGTTCTTC
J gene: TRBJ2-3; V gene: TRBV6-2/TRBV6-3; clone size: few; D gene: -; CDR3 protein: CASTLSELADTQYF; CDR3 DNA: TGTGCCAGCACCTTAAGCGAGTTGGCAGATACGCAGTATTTT
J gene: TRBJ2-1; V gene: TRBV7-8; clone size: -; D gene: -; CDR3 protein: CASDVGLVDNEQFF; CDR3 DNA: TGTGCCAGCGACGTGGGACTGGTCGACAATGAGCAGTTCTTC
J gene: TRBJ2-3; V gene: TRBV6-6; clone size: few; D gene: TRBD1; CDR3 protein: CASSSLFGTVVDTQYF; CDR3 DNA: TGTGCCAGCAGTTCTTTATTCGGGACAGTTGTGGATACGCAGTATTTT
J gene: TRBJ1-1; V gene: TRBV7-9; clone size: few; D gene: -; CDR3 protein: CASSLNEAFF; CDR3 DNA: TGTGCCAGCAGCTTAAACGAAGCTTTCTTT
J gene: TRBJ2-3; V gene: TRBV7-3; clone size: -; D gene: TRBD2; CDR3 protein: CASSLNGGALDTQYF; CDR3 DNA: TGTGCCAGCAGCTTAAACGGGGGGGCGTTAGATACGCAGTATTTT
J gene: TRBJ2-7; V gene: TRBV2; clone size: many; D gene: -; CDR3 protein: CASSEGGGPYEQYF; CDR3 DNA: TGTGCCAGCAGTGAAGGGGGAGGCCCCTACGAGCAGTACTTC
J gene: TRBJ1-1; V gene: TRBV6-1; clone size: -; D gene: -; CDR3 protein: CASNESGWGTEAFF; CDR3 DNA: TGTGCCAGCAATGAATCGGGTTGGGGCACTGAAGCTTTCTTT
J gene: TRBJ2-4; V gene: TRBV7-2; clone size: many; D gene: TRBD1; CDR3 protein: CASSSDRAQAKNIQYF; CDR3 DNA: TGTGCCAGCAGCTCCGACAGGGCCCAAGCCAAAAACATTCAGTACTTC
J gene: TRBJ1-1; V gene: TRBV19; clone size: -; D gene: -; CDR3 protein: CASSHRDKRVRTEAFF; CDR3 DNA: TGTGCCAGTAGTCACCGGGACAAGAGGGTGAGAACTGAAGCTTTCTTT
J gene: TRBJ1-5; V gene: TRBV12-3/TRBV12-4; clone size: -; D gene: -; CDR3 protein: CASSFSSAGNQPQHF; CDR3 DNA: TGTGCCAGCAGTTTCTCGTCGGCTGGCAATCAGCCCCAGCATTTT
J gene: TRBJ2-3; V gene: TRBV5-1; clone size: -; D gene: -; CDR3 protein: CASSLVRGGRPDTQYF; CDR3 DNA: TGCGCCAGCAGCTTGGTAAGGGGGGGCCGCCCAGATACGCAGTATTTT
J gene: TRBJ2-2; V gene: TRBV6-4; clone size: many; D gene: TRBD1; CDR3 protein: CASSPWTGGTGELFF; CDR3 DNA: TGTGCCAGCAGCCCCTGGACAGGGGGCACCGGGGAGCTGTTTTTT
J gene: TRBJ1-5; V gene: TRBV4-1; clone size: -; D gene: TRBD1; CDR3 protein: CASSERQGIRNQPQHF; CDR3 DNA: TGCGCCAGCAGCGAGCGACAGGGGATCCGCAATCAGCCCCAGCATTTT
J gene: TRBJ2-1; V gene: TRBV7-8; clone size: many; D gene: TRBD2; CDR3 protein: CASSLGRAGGPQNEQFF; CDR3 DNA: TGTGCCAGCAGCTTAGGGAGGGCGGGGGGGCCGCAAAATGAGCAGTTCTTC
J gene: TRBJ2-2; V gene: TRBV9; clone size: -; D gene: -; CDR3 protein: CASSYWGNTGELFF; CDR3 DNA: TGTGCCAGCAGCTACTGGGGGAACACCGGGGAGCTGTTTTTT
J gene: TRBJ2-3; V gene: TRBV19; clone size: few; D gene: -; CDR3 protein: CASSIQAGDTQYF; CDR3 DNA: TGTGCCAGTAGTATACAGGCGGGAGATACGCAGTATTTT
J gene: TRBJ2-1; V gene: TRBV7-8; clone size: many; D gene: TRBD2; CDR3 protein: CASSLAAGEEQFF; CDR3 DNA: TGTGCCAGCAGCTTAGCCGCGGGAGAAGAGCAGTTCTTC
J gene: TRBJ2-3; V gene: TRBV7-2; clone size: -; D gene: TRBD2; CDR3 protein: CASSLISGGAIDTQYF; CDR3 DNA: TGTGCCAGCAGCTTAATTAGCGGGGGGGCCATAGATACGCAGTATTTT
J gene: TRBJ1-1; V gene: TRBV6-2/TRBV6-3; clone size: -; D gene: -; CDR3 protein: CASRRGTDNTEAFF; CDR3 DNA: TGTGCCAGCAGGCGGGGGACGGACAACACTGAAGCTTTCTTT
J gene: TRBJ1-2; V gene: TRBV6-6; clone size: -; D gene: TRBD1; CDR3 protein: CASSKRGTVENYGYTF; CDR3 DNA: TGTGCCAGCAGTAAACGAGGGACAGTGGAAAACTATGGCTACACCTTC
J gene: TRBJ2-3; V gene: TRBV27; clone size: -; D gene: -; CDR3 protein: CASSSYSGTNTDTQYF; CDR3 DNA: TGTGCCAGCAGTTCCTACAGCGGGACAAACACAGATACGCAGTATTTT
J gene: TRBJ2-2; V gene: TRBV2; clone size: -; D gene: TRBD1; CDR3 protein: CASSGLGQGKNTGELFF; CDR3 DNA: TGTGCCAGCAGTGGTTTGGGACAGGGCAAGAACACCGGGGAGCTGTTTTTT
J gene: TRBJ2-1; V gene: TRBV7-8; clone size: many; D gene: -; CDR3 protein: CASSLDEASAGHEQFF; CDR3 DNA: TGTGCCAGCAGCTTAGACGAGGCATCGGCGGGTCATGAGCAGTTCTTC
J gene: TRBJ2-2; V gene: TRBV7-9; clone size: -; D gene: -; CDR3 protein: CASSLVVGTGELFF; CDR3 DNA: TGTGCCAGCAGCTTGGTAGTTGGGACCGGGGAGCTGTTTTTT
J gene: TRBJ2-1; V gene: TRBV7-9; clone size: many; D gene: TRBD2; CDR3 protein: CASSLGLAGDSSSYNEQFF; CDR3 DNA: TGTGCCAGCAGCTTAGGTCTAGCGGGGGACTCGAGCTCCTACAATGAGCAGTTCTTC
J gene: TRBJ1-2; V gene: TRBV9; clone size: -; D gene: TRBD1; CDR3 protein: CASSVSGTGNGYTF; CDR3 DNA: TGTGCCAGCAGCGTCTCCGGGACAGGGAATGGCTACACCTTC
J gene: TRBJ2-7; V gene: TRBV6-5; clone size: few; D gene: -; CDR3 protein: CASSYSRRSTYEQYF; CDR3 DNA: TGTGCCAGCAGTTACTCCCGCAGGTCGACCTACGAGCAGTACTTC
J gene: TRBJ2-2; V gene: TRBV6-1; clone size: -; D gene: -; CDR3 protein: CASSKDSNTGELFF; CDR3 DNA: TGTGCCAGCAGTAAGGATTCGAACACCGGGGAGCTGTTTTTT
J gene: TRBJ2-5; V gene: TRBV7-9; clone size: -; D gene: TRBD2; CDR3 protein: CASSLITSDQETQYF; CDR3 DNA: TGTGCCAGCAGCTTAATCACTAGCGACCAAGAGACCCAGTACTTC
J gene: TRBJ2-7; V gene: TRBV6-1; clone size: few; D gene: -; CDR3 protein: CASIESLSQYF; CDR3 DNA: TGTGCCAGCATCGAATCCCTTAGCCAGTACTTC
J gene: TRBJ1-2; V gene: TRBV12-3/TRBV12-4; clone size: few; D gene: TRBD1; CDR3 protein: CASSLSPGQGLFGYTF; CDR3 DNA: TGTGCCAGCAGTTTGTCCCCGGGACAGGGGCTGTTTGGCTACACCTTC
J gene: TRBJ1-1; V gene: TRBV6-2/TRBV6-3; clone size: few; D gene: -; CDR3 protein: CASSFPEHDLNTEAFF; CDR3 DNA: TGTGCCAGCAGTTTCCCCGAGCACGACCTGAACACTGAAGCTTTCTTT
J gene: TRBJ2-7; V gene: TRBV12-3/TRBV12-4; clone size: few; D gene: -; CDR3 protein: CASRPPPSSGVYEQYF; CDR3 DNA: TGTGCCAGCAGACCCCCCCCTAGCTCCGGGGTCTACGAGCAGTACTTC
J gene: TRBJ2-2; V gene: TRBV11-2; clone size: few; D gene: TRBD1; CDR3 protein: CASRALGTDNTGELFF; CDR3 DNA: TGTGCCAGCAGAGCTTTGGGGACAGACAACACCGGGGAGCTGTTTTTT
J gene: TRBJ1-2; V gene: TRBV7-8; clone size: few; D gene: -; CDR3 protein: CASSLEDGYTF; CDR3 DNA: TGTGCCAGCAGCTTAGAGGATGGCTACACCTTC
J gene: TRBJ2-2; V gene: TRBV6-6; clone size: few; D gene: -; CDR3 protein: CASSYSSSETNTGELFF; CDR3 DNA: TGTGCCAGCAGTTACTCTAGCTCGGAAACGAACACCGGGGAGCTGTTTTTT
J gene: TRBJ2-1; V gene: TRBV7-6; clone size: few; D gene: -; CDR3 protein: CASQLKRSYNEQFF; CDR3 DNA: TGTGCCAGCCAACTTAAAAGATCCTACAATGAGCAGTTCTTC
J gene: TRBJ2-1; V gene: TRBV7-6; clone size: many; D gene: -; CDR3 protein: CASSLGQIGEQFF; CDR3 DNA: TGTGCCAGCAGCTTAGGGCAGATCGGTGAGCAGTTCTTC
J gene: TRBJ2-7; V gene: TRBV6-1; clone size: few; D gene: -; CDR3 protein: CASSHPLVHEQYF; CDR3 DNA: TGTGCCAGCAGCCACCCCCTGGTCCACGAGCAGTACTTC
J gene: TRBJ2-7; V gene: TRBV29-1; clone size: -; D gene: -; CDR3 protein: CSARGAAPSYEQYF; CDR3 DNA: TGCAGCGCCAGGGGGGCAGCCCCATCCTACGAGCAGTACTTC
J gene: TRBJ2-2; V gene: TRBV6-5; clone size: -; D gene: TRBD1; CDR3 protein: CASRRQGYTGELFF; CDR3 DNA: TGTGCCAGCAGAAGACAGGGGTACACCGGGGAGCTGTTTTTT
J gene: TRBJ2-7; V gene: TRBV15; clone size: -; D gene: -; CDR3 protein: CATSRERILRTDSYERYF; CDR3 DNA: TGTGCCACCAGCAGAGAAAGGATACTGCGGACAGATTCCTACGAGCGGTACTTC
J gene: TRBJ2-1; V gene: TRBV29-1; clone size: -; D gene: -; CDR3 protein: CSPIRDTYNEQFF; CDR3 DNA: TGCAGCCCCATCCGGGACACCTACAATGAGCAGTTCTTC
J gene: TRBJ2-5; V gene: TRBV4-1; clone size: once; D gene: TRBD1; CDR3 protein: CASSRQGHGETQYF; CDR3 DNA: TGCGCCAGCAGCCGACAGGGGCATGGGGAGACCCAGTACTTC